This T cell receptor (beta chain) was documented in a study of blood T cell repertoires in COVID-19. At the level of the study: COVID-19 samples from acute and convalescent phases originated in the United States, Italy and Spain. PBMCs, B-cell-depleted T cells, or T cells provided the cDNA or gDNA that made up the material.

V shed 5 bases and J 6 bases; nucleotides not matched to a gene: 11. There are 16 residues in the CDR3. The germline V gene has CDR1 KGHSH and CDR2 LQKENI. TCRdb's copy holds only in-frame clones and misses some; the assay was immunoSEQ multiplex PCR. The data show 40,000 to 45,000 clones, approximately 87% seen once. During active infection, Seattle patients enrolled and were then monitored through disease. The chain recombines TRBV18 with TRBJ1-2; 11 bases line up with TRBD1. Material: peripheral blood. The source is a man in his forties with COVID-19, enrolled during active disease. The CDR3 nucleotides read TGTGCCAGCTCATCTACCGGGACAGGGGGAGTTGATGGCTACACCTTC. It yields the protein CASSSTGTGGVDGYTF.